These 23 T cell receptor beta chains were all obtained from the same sample, sequenced in a study of blood T cell repertoires in COVID-19. Sequencing used immunoSEQ multiplex PCR; TCRdb keeps in-frame clones, though not all of them. The sample lists about 440,000 clones; approximately 88% were seen once. Sequencing used peripheral blood. The receptor source for this set is a woman between 50 and 59 years old with COVID-19, enrolled during active disease.

The gene calls are TRBV27 and TRBJ2-5; 7 bases fit TRBD2. There are 14 residues in the CDR3. V lost 4 bases, J lost 3 bases, and 5 bases stayed unmatched. From germline, CDR1 is MNHEY and CDR2 SMNVEV (reference sequence). CDR3 in DNA: TGTGCCAGCAGTTCCACCGGGACTAAAGAGACCCAGTACTTC. This encodes CASSSTGTKETQYF.

V and J are TRBV19 and TRBJ2-7, with 8 bases lining up with TRBD1. After removal of 2 bases from V and 2 bases from J, the junction contained 5 bases not matched to a gene. Germline lookup yields CDR1 LNHDA and CDR2 SQIVND (reference sequence). This CDR3 comprises 15 residues. This chain's CDR3 is CASSIPGGSTYEQYF. DNA for the CDR3: TGTGCCAGTAGTATACCAGGGGGCTCAACCTACGAGCAGTACTTC.

The V gene is TRBV3-1 (or the pseudogene TRBV3-2), the J gene TRBJ2-7, with 7 bases that match TRBD1. Trimming cost V 7 bases and J 3 bases; bases outside gene matches: 6. Germline V gives CDR1 LGHDT, CDR2 YNNKEL (reference sequence). The CDR3 contains 13 residues. CDR3 nucleotides: TGTGCCAGCACCTCCGGGACAGTCTACGAGCAGTACTTC. Its translation: CASTSGTVYEQYF.

The chain joins TRBV10-2 to TRBJ2-6, with 8 positions matching TRBD1. J was trimmed by 1 base and V by 2 bases; bases with no gene match: 10. From germline, CDR1 is WSHSY and CDR2 SAAADI. The CDR3 is 19 amino acids. The CDR3 reads CASSERRRGLVSGANVLTF. The CDR3 DNA reads TGCGCCAGCAGTGAGCGTCGCAGGGGGCTTGTGTCTGGGGCCAACGTCCTGACTTTC.

This sequence joins TRBV6-1 and TRBJ2-3; 8 positions match TRBD2. CDR1 MNHNS and CDR2 SASEGT come from the germline V gene. The J segment lost 1 base and the V segment lost 2 bases, leaving 2 bases of the junction unmatched. CDR3 length: 15 residues. The CDR3 region is CASSEIAGRTDTQYF. For the CDR3, the DNA is TGTGCCAGCAGTGAAATAGCGGGGCGCACAGATACGCAGTATTTT.

The chain uses TRBV18 and TRBJ1-3; D remains unclear. With 3 bases removed from V and 3 bases from J, the gap between germline ends came to 18 bases. Germline V lookup: CDR1 KGHSH, CDR2 LQKENI. This CDR3 contains 17 residues. CDR3 coding DNA: TGTGCCAGCTCACCCCTCGCAGGAAAAGTAATTGGAAACACCATATATTTT. This gives the protein CASSPLAGKVIGNTIYF.

This clone was seen once. The J gene is TRBJ1-2, the V gene TRBV5-8, with D perhaps TRBD1 (5 bases). Germline V gives CDR1 SGHTS, CDR2 YDEGEE. V lost 4 bases to trimming and J lost 0 bases, with 19 bases between them. The CDR3 extends over 17 amino acids. The CDR3 sequence is CASSPRSQGRANYGYTF. CDR3 coding DNA: TGTGCCAGCAGCCCCCGAAGCCAGGGAAGAGCTAACTATGGCTACACCTTC.

This chain joins TRBV25-1 and TRBJ1-3, with no clear D. The germline gives CDR1 MGHDK, CDR2 SYGVNS. The CDR3 loop spans 16 amino acids. The V gene lost 1 base and the J gene lost 2 bases, with 12 bases spanning the gap. CDR3 residues: CASSELGPGAGNTIYF. The CDR3 region has the DNA TGTGCCAGCAGTGAATTAGGTCCCGGAGCTGGAAACACCATATATTTT.

The chain uses TRBV5-1 and TRBJ1-1; the match to TRBD1 covers 10 bases. CDR1 and CDR2 (germline): SGHRS, YFSETQ. The CDR3 length is 19 residues. Losses at the gene ends were 2 bases for V and 0 bases for J; bases not matched to a gene: 13. The CDR3 bases are TGCGCCAGCAGCTTAATACCTCGGACAGGGGGATCGATGAACACTGAAGCTTTCTTT. It is translated as CASSLIPRTGGSMNTEAFF.

The V gene is TRBV11-2, the J gene TRBJ2-7, with D possibly TRBD2 on 5 matching bases. V was trimmed by 1 base and J by 7 bases, leaving 20 bases between them. Looked up from germline, CDR1 is SGHAT and CDR2 is FQNNGV. This CDR3 has 16 residues. This CDR3 reads CASSLGTESPLGEQYF. CDR3 coding DNA: TGTGCCAGCAGCTTAGGGACTGAATCCCCACTGGGGGAGCAGTACTTC.

V and J are TRBV5-1 and TRBJ2-5; D not certain. The CDR3 spans 15 residues. Germline CDR1 reads SGHRS; CDR2 reads YFSETQ. V lost 7 bases and J lost 2, with 18 bases in between. This CDR3 reads CASSLRGGKQETQYF. The CDR3 nucleotides read TGCGCCAGCTCGCTCAGAGGCGGTAAACAAGAGACCCAGTACTTC.

V and J are TRBV4-2 and TRBJ1-2; maybe TRBD1 (6 bases). The CDR3 consists of 16 residues. Trimming stripped 1 base from V and 7 bases from J, with 19 bases between. Germline V lookup: CDR1 LGHNA, CDR2 YNFKEQ. CDR3 sequence: CASSQVGAGALGGYTF. Written as DNA, the CDR3 is TGTGCCAGCAGCCAAGTCGGAGCGGGGGCCCTAGGTGGCTACACCTTC.

The chain is built from TRBV11-2 and TRBJ1-4; 7 nucleotides line up with TRBD1. V lost 5 bases, J lost 7 bases, and 7 bases stayed unmatched. This CDR3 has 14 amino acids. In germline, CDR1 is SGHAT, CDR2 FQNNGV. CDR3 nucleotide sequence: TGTGCCAGCAGCCGAGGGGGCGCGGGTGAAAAACTGTTTTTT. Translating it yields CASSRGGAGEKLFF.

This chain connects TRBV27 to TRBJ2-1; 8 bases match TRBD1. J lost 7 bases, V lost 2 bases, and 4 bases had no gene match. The germline CDR1 and CDR2 sequences are MNHEY and SMNVEV (reference sequence). The CDR3 runs 14 residues. CDR3: CASSLTQGVNEQFF. The CDR3, as DNA: TGTGCCAGCAGTTTAACACAGGGGGTAAATGAGCAGTTCTTC.

V is TRBV7-2 and J is TRBJ1-1; 7 bases align to TRBD1. Unmatched junction bases numbered 10, after V lost 5 bases and J lost 4 bases. From germline, CDR1 is SGHTA and CDR2 FQGNSA. The CDR3 spans 15 residues. CDR3 coding DNA: TGTGCCAGCAGCCCAACCCGACAGGGAAGCACTGAAGCTTTCTTT. This sequence encodes CASSPTRQGSTEAFF. Using reference TRBV7-2 and TRBJ1-1 for the parts outside the CDR3, the full variable domain is GAGVSQSPSNKVTEKGKDVELRCDPISGHTALYWYRQSLGQGLEFLIYFQGNSAPDKSGLPSDRFSAERTGGSVSTLTIQRTQQEDSAVYLCASSPTRQGSTEAFFGQGTRLTVV.

This rearrangement joins TRBV25-1 to TRBJ2-3; D may be TRBD2 (7 bases). CDR1 is MGHDK, CDR2 SYGVNS, per germline. Trimming cost V 5 bases and J 11 bases, with 11 bases left between them. This CDR3 has 11 residues. Written as DNA, the CDR3 is TGTGCCAGCAGTCTCGGGGGGCGGCAGTATTTT. It yields the protein CASSLGGRQYF.

CDR3 DNA: TGCAGTGCTAGCAACATCTATGGCTACACCTTC. Residues: CSASNIYGYTF. V gene TRBV20-1 combines with J gene TRBJ1-2; D is unresolved. The germline V gene encodes CDR1 DFQATT and CDR2 SNEGSKA (reference sequence). This CDR3 is 11 amino acids long. With 3 bases removed from V and 4 bases from J, the gap between germline ends came to 6 bases.

Only a few counts were recorded for this clone. The gene calls are TRBV5-5 and TRBJ1-1; D is ambiguous. V dropped 0 bases and J dropped 2 bases, with 11 bases sitting between them. The CDR3 runs to 15 residues. Germline CDR1 reads SGHKS; CDR2 reads YYEKEE (reference sequence). CDR3 coding DNA: TGTGCCAGCAGCTTGGACGGAGGACCAAACACTGAAGCTTTCTTT. It yields the protein CASSLDGGPNTEAFF.

The chain links TRBV7-3 to TRBJ2-1; 7 bases fit TRBD1. V lost 0 bases, J lost 7 bases, and 6 bases stayed unmatched. The germline CDR1 and CDR2 sequences are SGHTA and FQGTGA. CDR3 length: 15 amino acids. CDR3 bases: TGTGCCAGCAGCTTAACGAGACAGGGCCGGAATGAGCAGTTCTTC. Encoded protein: CASSLTRQGRNEQFF.

The J gene is TRBJ1-5, the V gene TRBV6-5; D uncertain. The ends were cut back, 4 bases at V and 8 bases at J, with 15 bases in the middle. Germline CDR1 and CDR2: MNHEY and SVGAGI. The CDR3 is made up of 14 amino acids. The CDR3 coding sequence is TGTGCCAGCAGTTTAGCGGGCCATATGGAGCCCCAGCATTTT. Translating it yields CASSLAGHMEPQHF.

This chain connects TRBV25-1 to TRBJ1-1; TRBD1 matches at 8 bases. The junction had 3 bases not matched to a gene; V was cut back by 4 bases and J by 5 bases. The V gene's germline CDR1 is MGHDK and CDR2 SYGVNS. There are 13 residues in the CDR3. The CDR3 region is CASSGRTGTEAFF. In DNA, the CDR3 is TGTGCCAGCAGTGGGAGGACAGGGACTGAAGCTTTCTTT.

The rearrangement links TRBV29-1 to TRBJ1-3; the match to TRBD1 covers 8 bases. Germline CDR1 reads SQVTM; CDR2 reads ANQGSEA. The CDR3 runs 14 residues. V was clipped by 4 bases and J by 4 bases; unmatched bases: 6. CDR3 residues: CSVVWWTGGNTIYF. DNA for the CDR3: TGCAGCGTTGTTTGGTGGACAGGGGGAAACACCATATATTTT. Drawing the rest from reference TRBV29-1 and TRBJ1-3, the complete variable domain is SAVISQKPSRDICQRGTSLTIQCQVDSQVTMMFWYRQQPGQSLTLIATANQGSEATYESGFVIDKFPISRPNLTFSTLTVSNMSPEDSSIYLCSVVWWTGGNTIYFGEGSWLTVV.

The genes are TRBV6-1 and TRBJ1-5; D is ambiguous. The germline V and J ends were trimmed by 0 bases and 0 bases, with 12 bases remaining between them. This CDR3 has 17 amino acids. The germline CDR1 and CDR2 sequences are MNHNS and SASEGT. CDR3: CASSEAATPYSNQPQHF. CDR3 DNA sequence: TGTGCCAGCAGTGAAGCGGCGACACCTTATAGCAATCAGCCCCAGCATTTT.